The source of this T cell receptor (beta chain) is a study of blood T cell repertoires in COVID-19. Study-level information: Acute and convalescent COVID-19 samples came from the United States, Italy and Spain.

Source study methods: Researchers report that nucleated cell counts were estimated from reference gene primer amplification. Using immunoSEQ multiplex PCR, the repertoire was profiled, and TCRdb retains in-frame clones only, with some absent. V and J calls plus clone size are reproduced from that table; the DNA served to infer D and trimming. The sample has around 60,000 clones; roughly 90% are singletons. The source is a man between 60 and 70 years old with active COVID-19. Sequenced: peripheral blood.

CDR3 loop: CSASYPGRSNEQFF. As DNA, the CDR3 is TGCAGTGCTAGTTACCCGGGTAGGTCCAATGAGCAGTTCTTC. The chain links TRBV20-1 to TRBJ2-1; D not resolved. With 3 bases removed from V and 6 bases from J, the gap between germline ends came to 15 bases. The CDR3 extends over 14 amino acids. Looked up from germline, CDR1 is DFQATT and CDR2 is SNEGSKA (reference sequence).